What follows are 8 T cell receptor beta chains derived from one specimen sequenced in a study of shared clonotypes between healthy human individuals. The naive CD8 population came from CD45RO-negative cells selected for CCR7, without terminally differentiated effector memory CD45RA+ cells. Sequenced by immunoSEQ multiplex PCR; TCRdb stores in-frame clones only, minus some. The sample yields around 2.1 million clones, roughly 91% seen once. Input material: naive CD8+ T cells from PBMCs. The receptors were sampled from a man aged 18 to 35 in good health. Some clones in this sample may be carry-over from other donors' samples.

The rearrangement uses TRBV13 and TRBJ2-1, with 8 bases fitting TRBD1. The V gene's germline CDR1 is PRHDT and CDR2 FYEKMQ (reference sequence). The CDR3 consists of 13 residues. J was trimmed by 9 bases and V by 4 bases; bases with no gene match: 5. CDR3 bases: TGTGCCAGCAGCTCGACAGGGGCGCCTGAGCAGTTCTTC. Encoded protein: CASSSTGAPEQFF.

The chain employs TRBV7-9 and TRBJ1-4; 10 bases match TRBD1. With 4 bases clipped from V and 8 bases from J, the junction kept 16 bases outside the gene matches. CDR1 SEHNR and CDR2 FQNEAQ come from the germline V gene (reference sequence). CDR3 size: 18 residues. The CDR3 nucleotides are TGTGCCAGCAGCTCCCTCGGGGGCGGACAGGGGGTATGGGAAAAACTGTTTTTT. It is translated as CASSSLGGGQGVWEKLFF.

The chain has TRBV27 and TRBJ1-4; 9 nucleotides agree with TRBD1. Germline V CDR1 and CDR2: MNHEY, SMNVEV (reference sequence). This CDR3 contains 15 residues. V lost 5 bases, J lost 5 bases, and 6 bases stayed unmatched. The CDR3 coding sequence is TGTGCCAGCAGTCAGAACAGGGGGCTAAATGAAAAACTGTTTTTT. This translates into CASSQNRGLNEKLFF.

The chain joins TRBV15 to TRBJ2-1; D unclear. The germline gives CDR1 LNHNV, CDR2 YYDKDF (reference sequence). The CDR3 loop spans 11 amino acids. V was shortened by 3 bases and J by 9 bases, with 6 bases between the two germline ends. The DNA of the CDR3 is TGTGCCACCAGCAGGTTTAGTGAGCAGTTCTTC. Its translation: CATSRFSEQFF. Full variable domain (outside the CDR3, taken from reference TRBV15 and TRBJ2-1): DAMVIQNPRYQVTQFGKPVTLSCSQTLNHNVMYWYQQKSSQAPKLLFHYYDKDFNNEADTPDNFQSRRPNTSFCFLDIRSPGLGDTAMYLCATSRFSEQFFGPGTRLTVL.

The chain has TRBV28 and TRBJ1-1; D is undetermined. V was shortened by 5 bases and J by 0 bases, with 7 bases between the two germline ends. The CDR3 runs to 13 residues. In germline, CDR1 is MDHEN, CDR2 SYDVKM. The CDR3 DNA follows: TGTGCCAGCAGTGACAACATGAACACTGAAGCTTTCTTT. It translates to CASSDNMNTEAFF.

V and J are TRBV19 and TRBJ1-2, with a weak D call TRBD1 (5 bases). V was clipped by 5 bases and J by 1 base, with 14 bases between them. CDR3 length: 15 residues. Germline CDR1 is LNHDA and CDR2 is SQIVND (reference sequence). The CDR3 here is CASSLLPQGNYGYTF. The CDR3, as DNA: TGTGCCAGTAGTCTATTGCCCCAGGGTAACTATGGCTACACCTTC.

V and J are TRBV5-1 and TRBJ2-3, with a tentative D call TRBD2 (5 bases). Germline CDR1 SGHRS, CDR2 YFSETQ. This CDR3 is built from 15 residues. Trimming took off 0 bases at V and 3 bases at J, with 11 bases between the two ends. CDR3 DNA: TGCGCCAGCAGCTTGGCAACGGGGTTTACAGATACGCAGTATTTT. Residues: CASSLATGFTDTQYF.

This clone was seen just once. This chain links TRBV28 with TRBJ1-6, with D unclear. Germline V gene lookup returns CDR1 MDHEN and CDR2 SYDVKM. Trimming cost V 2 bases and J 4 bases, with 6 bases left between them. There are 14 residues in the CDR3. The CDR3 loop is CASSLSRYNSPLHF. The CDR3 nucleotides are TGTGCCAGCAGTTTAAGTCGGTATAATTCACCCCTCCACTTT.